Following are 27 T cell receptor beta chains from one sample sequenced in a study of T-cell reconstitution after alpha-beta-depleted transplantation in children (dated by TCRdb to about 2016). This specimen's treatment or condition label, interpreted: allogeneic hematopoietic cell transplantation with graft depleted of TCRalphabeta T cells and CD19 B cells. Receptors were amplified or captured by PCR. Sequencing took place on an Illumina HiSeq 2500. Molecular barcoding was employed in the preparation of TCR libraries, with unique molecular identifiers being used to normalize TCRbeta repertoire quantification. The public reads were run again by TCRdb, first through fastp at Q25 and then through MiXCR, and only productive beta chains were kept. Every entry covers one CDR3 protein and lists the most common genes and DNA from its rows. Present in this sample are around 580,000 distinct CDR3 sequences, 23% of which were seen just once. The biggest ten clones account for 12% to 15% of the sample.

The material sequenced was PBMCs, mostly from graft donor cells, taken 360 days after TCRalphabeta/CD19-depleted stem cell transplant. Receptor source: a boy under three years old who had a stem cell transplant for acute myeloid leukemia, so the T cells may come from the graft donor.

There are a few counts of this clonotype. The chain joins TRBV12-3 or TRBV12-4 to TRBJ1-4; D gene ambiguous. The CDR3 covers 15 residues. V was trimmed by 5 bases and J by 0 bases, leaving 10 bases between them. CDR3 nucleotide sequence: TGTGCCAGCAGTGCGCAAATAGCAACTAATGAAAAACTGTTTTTT. Its translation is CASSAQIATNEKLFF.

The table lists this clonotype with many counts. The rearrangement links TRBV4-1 to TRBJ2-5; maybe TRBD1 (6 bases). CDR3 length equals 15 residues. Trimming removed 4 bases from V and 3 bases from J, with 15 bases in between. The germline gives CDR1 MGHRA, CDR2 YSYEKL. CDR3 protein: CASSPEANREETQYF. CDR3 nucleotide sequence: TGCGCCAGCAGCCCAGAAGCAAACAGGGAAGAGACCCAGTACTTC.

This clonotype was counted ten times or more. The chain has TRBV12-3 or TRBV12-4 and TRBJ1-1; D is uncertain. The V gene lost 1 base and the J gene lost 4 bases, with 4 bases spanning the gap. The CDR3 extends over 12 amino acids. CDR3 sequence reads: CASSLGLTEAFF. CDR3 coding DNA: TGTGCCAGCAGTTTAGGTCTCACTGAAGCTTTCTTT.

The rearrangement uses TRBV12-3 or TRBV12-4 and TRBJ1-2; D uncertain. The CDR3 is made up of 15 amino acids. V lost 5 bases and J lost 1, with 14 bases in between. As DNA, the CDR3 is TGTGCCAGCAGTCTAGGCGGCAGCCGTAACTATGGCTACACCTTC. Translated: CASSLGGSRNYGYTF.

The V gene is TRBV6-2 or TRBV6-3, the J gene TRBJ1-5; TRBD1 matches 7 bases. The junction had 8 bases not matched to a gene; V was cut back by 6 bases and J by 3 bases. Germline V gene sequence: CDR1 MNHEY, CDR2 SVGEGT. The CDR3 spans 15 residues. CDR3 sequence (DNA): TGTGCCAGCAGCCGACAGGGTGGAGCCAATCAGCCCCAGCATTTT. This encodes CASSRQGGANQPQHF.

This clonotype was found many times. This rearrangement joins TRBV4-1 to TRBJ2-5, with D perhaps given as TRBD1 or TRBD2 (6 bases each). The CDR3 length is 15 residues. The germline V gene encodes CDR1 MGHRA and CDR2 YSYEKL. V lost 2 bases, J lost 0 bases, and 10 bases lay in between. The CDR3 here is CASSQFGGYQETQYF. CDR3 DNA sequence: TGCGCCAGCAGCCAATTCGGGGGCTACCAAGAGACCCAGTACTTC.

Many counts were recorded for this clonotype. This chain joins TRBV20-1 and TRBJ2-5; D is undetermined. CDR1 is DFQATT and CDR2 is SNEGSKA in the germline V gene (reference sequence). The ends were cut back, 3 bases at V and 5 bases at J, with 4 bases in the middle. This CDR3 has 10 residues. The CDR3 region is CSASTETQYF. In nucleotides, the CDR3 is TGCAGTGCTAGCACGGAGACCCAGTACTTC.

This clonotype was observed a handful of times. CDR3 region: CASSYSRTSGQETQYF. CDR3 DNA: TGTGCCAGCAGTTACTCCCGGACTAGCGGGCAAGAGACCCAGTACTTC. J is TRBJ2-5 and V is TRBV6-5; TRBD2 agrees at 11 bases. V gave up 0 bases and J gave up 2 bases; unmatched junction bases: 2. The CDR3 is 16 amino acids. Germline loops: CDR1 MNHEY, CDR2 SVGAGI.

The sample holds many counts of this clonotype. This chain links TRBV7-2 with TRBJ2-5, with 11 bases that match TRBD1. The junction had 8 bases not matched to a gene; V was cut back by 6 bases and J by 5 bases. The CDR3 is 15 amino acids. Per the germline V gene, CDR1 is SGHTA and CDR2 is FQGNSA. CDR3 residues: CASSGQGASIETQYF. The DNA of the CDR3 is TGTGCCAGCAGTGGACAGGGGGCCTCAATCGAGACCCAGTACTTC.

This clonotype was picked up many times. The V gene is TRBV29-1, the J gene TRBJ1-1; D remains ambiguous. V was trimmed by 3 bases and J by 4 bases, leaving 6 bases between them. The CDR3 runs to 11 residues. Germline CDR1 SQVTM, CDR2 ANQGSEA. CDR3 region: CSVDRTTEAFF. The CDR3 DNA reads as TGCAGCGTTGACCGGACCACTGAAGCTTTCTTT.

The chain employs TRBV28 and TRBJ2-7; TRBD1 agrees at 9 bases. CDR3 length: 15 amino acids. Germline trimming cut 10 bases from V and 2 bases from J; bases unmatched to any gene: 12. Per the germline V gene, CDR1 is MDHEN and CDR2 is SYDVKM. CDR3 residues: CATARGTGFTYEQYV. The DNA of the CDR3 is TGTGCCACCGCCCGAGGGACAGGGTTTACCTACGAGCAGTACGTC.

This sequence joins TRBV7-8 and TRBJ1-5; 7 bases agree with TRBD1. V gave up 2 bases and J gave up 1 base; unmatched junction bases: 11. This CDR3 spans 18 amino acids. CDR1 is SGHVS and CDR2 is FQNEAQ in the germline V gene. Written as DNA, the CDR3 is TGTGCCAGCAGCTTACACAGGGGCTTCGGCTTGAGCAATCAGCCCCAGCATTTT. Translating gives CASSLHRGFGLSNQPQHF.

The rearrangement uses TRBV4-1 and TRBJ2-2; 10 positions agree with TRBD1. Per the germline V gene, CDR1 is MGHRA and CDR2 is YSYEKL. This CDR3 has 13 amino acids. V dropped 1 base and J dropped 13; count of bases not matched to a gene: 3. This chain's CDR3 is CASSQGWDRGLFF. In DNA form, the CDR3 reads TGCGCCAGCAGCCAAGGCTGGGACAGGGGGCTGTTTTTT.

The V gene is TRBV6-1, the J gene TRBJ2-1; TRBD2 matches at 9 bases. CDR3 length equals 17 residues. With V trimmed by 6 bases and J by 0 bases, 9 bases remained unmatched. CDR1 MNHNS and CDR2 SASEGT come from the germline V gene. CDR3 protein: CASSPGLADVSYNEQFF. The CDR3 DNA reads TGTGCCAGCAGCCCGGGACTAGCCGACGTCTCCTACAATGAGCAGTTCTTC.

V usage is TRBV10-3 and J usage is TRBJ2-1; tentative D call: TRBD1 (6 bases). V lost 6 bases and J 3 bases, leaving 12 bases between the germline ends. CDR1 is ENHRY and CDR2 is SYGVKD in the germline V gene. The CDR3 has 14 residues. The CDR3 protein is CAIRWGPGYNEQFF. The CDR3 coding sequence is TGTGCCATCAGGTGGGGGCCTGGCTACAATGAGCAGTTCTTC.

This clonotype was counted many times. The J gene is TRBJ1-5, the V gene TRBV5-1, with D tentatively TRBD1 (5 bases). The V end lost 0 bases, the J end lost 7 bases, and 14 bases lay between the germline ends. The CDR3 consists of 15 residues. Germline assignment: CDR1 SGHRS and CDR2 YFSETQ. The CDR3 DNA is TGCGCCAGCAGCTTGGTCCAGGGCCCAGGACAGCCCCAGCATTTT. Protein sequence: CASSLVQGPGQPQHF.

This clonotype was detected only a few times. The chain employs TRBV28 and TRBJ2-7; D might be TRBD2 (6 bases). V was cut by 5 bases and J by 2 bases, with 10 bases left in between. Germline V CDR1 and CDR2: MDHEN, SYDVKM. There are 13 residues in the CDR3. In DNA form, the CDR3 reads TGTGCCAGCAGTCAACGGGAGCCCTACGAGCAGTACGTC. Its translation: CASSQREPYEQYV.

This chain uses TRBV10-3 with TRBJ1-1; a possible D gene is TRBD1 (6 bases). V lost 3 bases to trimming and J lost 11 bases, with 13 bases between them. The CDR3 is made up of 12 amino acids. From germline, CDR1 is ENHRY and CDR2 SYGVKD. The CDR3 DNA reads TGTGCCATCAGTGAACTGGGGGCAAAGGCTTTCTTT. Protein product: CAISELGAKAFF.

The rearrangement uses TRBV6-1 and TRBJ2-7; D may match TRBD1 or TRBD2 (5 bases each). Deletions cut 2 bases from V and 2 bases from J, with 7 bases between. The germline V gene encodes CDR1 MNHNS and CDR2 SASEGT. The CDR3 is 13 residues long. DNA of the CDR3: TGTGCCAGCAGTGAAAGGGGACCCTACGAGCAGTACGTC. Translating gives CASSERGPYEQYV.

The CDR3 here is CASSPLRVGGNTIYF. CDR3 in DNA: TGTGCCAGCAGTCCCCTCAGGGTCGGGGGAAACACCATATATTTT. The V gene is TRBV28, the J gene TRBJ1-3; tentatively, D is TRBD1 (5 bases). This CDR3 comprises 15 residues. In germline, CDR1 is MDHEN, CDR2 SYDVKM. The V end was cut by 5 bases, the J end by 4 bases, with 15 bases between.

This clonotype was recorded a few times. The V gene is TRBV5-1, the J gene TRBJ2-3, with 9 nucleotides matching TRBD2. The germline CDR1 and CDR2 sequences are SGHRS and YFSETQ. This CDR3 has 17 amino acids. V was pared by 6 bases and J by 3 bases, with 14 bases of the junction left unmatched. CDR3 nucleotide sequence: TGCGCCAGCACCCGTCCTGGTAGCGGGGGAGGGACAGATACGCAGTATTTT. Protein sequence: CASTRPGSGGGTDTQYF.

This clonotype was detected ten times or more. V and J are TRBV27 and TRBJ1-1, with 9 bases that match TRBD1. Germline trimming cut 5 bases from V and 7 bases from J; bases unmatched to any gene: 5. The CDR3 sequence is 13 residues long. Germline V gene lookup returns CDR1 MNHEY and CDR2 SMNVEV (reference sequence). The CDR3 reads CASSLNRGREAFF. CDR3 bases: TGTGCCAGCAGTCTAAACAGGGGGCGTGAAGCTTTCTTT.

This clonotype was counted ten times or more. The genes are TRBV20-1 and TRBJ2-2, with D perhaps TRBD2 (7 bases). The CDR3 extends over 13 amino acids. With 3 bases removed from V and 4 bases from J, the gap between germline ends came to 9 bases. Germline V gives CDR1 DFQATT, CDR2 SNEGSKA (reference sequence). The CDR3 DNA reads TGCAGTGCTAGTAGGGGGGGCACCGGGGAGCTGTTTTTT. Protein sequence: CSASRGGTGELFF.

The table lists this clonotype with a count of one. This may arise from a read error, as a much more abundant clone is one base away. DNA for the CDR3: TGCGCCAGCAGCTTGGCCGGCACCGGCAATGAGCAGTTCTTC. This codes for CASSLAGTGNEQFF. The chain links TRBV5-1 to TRBJ2-1; D gene unclear. CDR1 and CDR2 from the germline V gene are SGHRS and YFSETQ. The CDR3 length is 14 residues. The V end lost 0 bases, the J end lost 6 bases, and 10 bases lay between the germline ends.

This clonotype was found many times. V gene TRBV28 combines with J gene TRBJ1-1; D is perhaps TRBD1 (5 bases). The V gene lost 3 bases and the J gene lost 2 bases, with 16 bases spanning the gap. This CDR3 contains 16 residues. Germline CDR1 MDHEN, CDR2 SYDVKM. The CDR3: CASSLSVWGVNTEAFF. The CDR3 coding sequence is TGTGCCAGCAGTTTGTCGGTGTGGGGGGTCAACACTGAAGCTTTCTTT.

The V gene is TRBV12-3 or TRBV12-4, the J gene TRBJ1-5, with D possibly being TRBD1 (6 bases). Trimming removed 3 bases from V and 4 bases from J, with 16 bases in between. The CDR3 extends over 16 amino acids. CDR3 sequence: CASSFRGARGNQPQHF. CDR3 DNA: TGTGCCAGCAGTTTCCGAGGGGCGAGGGGGAATCAGCCCCAGCATTTT.

This clonotype occurred many times. The rearrangement joins TRBV12-3 or TRBV12-4 to TRBJ1-1; TRBD1 is a possible D gene (6 bases). The germline V and J ends were trimmed by 6 bases and 5 bases, with 16 bases remaining between them. This CDR3 contains 14 residues. Written as DNA, the CDR3 is TGTGCCAGCAGCTCTACAGGGAGGGAAACTGAAGCTTTCTTT. It yields the protein CASSSTGRETEAFF.